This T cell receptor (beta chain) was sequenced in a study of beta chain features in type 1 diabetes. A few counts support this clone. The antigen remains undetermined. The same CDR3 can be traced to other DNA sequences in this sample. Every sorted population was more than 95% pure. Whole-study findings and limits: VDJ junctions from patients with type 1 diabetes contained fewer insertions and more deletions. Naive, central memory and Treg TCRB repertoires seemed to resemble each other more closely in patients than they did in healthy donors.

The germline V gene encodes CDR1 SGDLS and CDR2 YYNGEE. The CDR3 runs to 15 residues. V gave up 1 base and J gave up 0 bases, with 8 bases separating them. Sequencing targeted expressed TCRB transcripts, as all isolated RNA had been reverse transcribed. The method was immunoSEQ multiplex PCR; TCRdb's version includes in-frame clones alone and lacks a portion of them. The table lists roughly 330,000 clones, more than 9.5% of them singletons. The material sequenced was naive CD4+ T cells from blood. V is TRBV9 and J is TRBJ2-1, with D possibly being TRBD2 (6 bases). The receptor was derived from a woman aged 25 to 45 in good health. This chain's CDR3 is CASSVSGSSYNEQFF. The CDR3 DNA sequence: TGTGCCAGCAGCGTATCCGGGAGCTCCTACAATGAGCAGTTCTTC. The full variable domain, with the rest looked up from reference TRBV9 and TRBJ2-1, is DSGVTQTPKHLITATGQRVTLRCSPRSGDLSVYWYQQSLDQGLQFLIQYYNGEERAKGNILERFSAQQFPDLHSELNLSSLELGDSALYFCASSVSGSSYNEQFFGPGTRLTVL.